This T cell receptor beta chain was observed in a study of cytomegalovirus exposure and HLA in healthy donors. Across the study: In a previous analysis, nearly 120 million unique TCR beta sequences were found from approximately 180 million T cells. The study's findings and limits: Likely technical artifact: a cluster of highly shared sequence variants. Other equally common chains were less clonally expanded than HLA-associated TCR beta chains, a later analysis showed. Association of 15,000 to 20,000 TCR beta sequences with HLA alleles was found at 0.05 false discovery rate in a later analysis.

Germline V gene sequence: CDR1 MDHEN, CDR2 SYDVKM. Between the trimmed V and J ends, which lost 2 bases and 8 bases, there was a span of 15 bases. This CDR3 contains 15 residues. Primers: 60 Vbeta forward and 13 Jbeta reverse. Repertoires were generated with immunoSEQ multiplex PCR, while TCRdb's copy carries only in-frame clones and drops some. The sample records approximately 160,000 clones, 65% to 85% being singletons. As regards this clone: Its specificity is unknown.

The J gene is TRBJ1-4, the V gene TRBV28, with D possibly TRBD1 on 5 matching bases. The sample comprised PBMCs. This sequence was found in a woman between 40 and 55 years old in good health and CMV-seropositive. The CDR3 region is CASSLDRYRGEKLFF. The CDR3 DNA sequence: TGTGCCAGCAGTTTAGATCGGTATAGGGGAGAAAAACTGTTTTTT.